This T cell receptor (beta chain) is from a study of cytomegalovirus exposure and HLA in healthy donors. The study, taken as a whole, reports: The Asian-associated ancestry cluster reportedly had fewer N-insertions than the approximately 690-donor mean in a later analysis. Another analysis was done later, and it associated 15,000 to 20,000 TCR beta sequences with HLA alleles at 0.05 false discovery rate.

Use of 60 Vbeta and 13 Jbeta primers characterized the PCR. Assay: immunoSEQ multiplex PCR; the TCRdb copy retains only in-frame clones and omits some. The sample has about 170,000 clones, around 77% seen once. CDR3 length: 18 amino acids. J was trimmed by 2 bases and V by 5 bases; bases with no gene match: 14. Germline-derived CDR1 and CDR2 are WNHNN and SYGVQD (reference sequence). The table lists this clone with a count of one. The antigen is unknown. This receptor was obtained from a woman under 40 in good health and CMV-seropositive. The sequenced material came from PBMCs. The V and J genes are TRBV10-1 and TRBJ1-1; 10 nucleotides agree with TRBD1. CDR3 in DNA: TGCGCCAGCAGTTCCGGGACAGGGGTTCGTGGATCTAACACTGAAGCTTTCTTT. It encodes CASSSGTGVRGSNTEAFF.